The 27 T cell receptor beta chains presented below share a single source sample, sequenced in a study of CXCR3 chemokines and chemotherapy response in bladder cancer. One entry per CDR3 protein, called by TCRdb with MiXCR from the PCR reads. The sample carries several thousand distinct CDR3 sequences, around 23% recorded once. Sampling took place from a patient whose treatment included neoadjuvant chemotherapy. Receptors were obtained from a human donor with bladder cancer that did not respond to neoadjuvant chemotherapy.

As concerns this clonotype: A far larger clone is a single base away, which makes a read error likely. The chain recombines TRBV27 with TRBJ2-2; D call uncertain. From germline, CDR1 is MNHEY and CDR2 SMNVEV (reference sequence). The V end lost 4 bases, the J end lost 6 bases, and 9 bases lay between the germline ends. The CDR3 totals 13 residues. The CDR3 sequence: CASSYYLSGELFF. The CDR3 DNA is TGTGCCAGCAGTTACTACTTATCCGGGGAGCTGTTTTTT.

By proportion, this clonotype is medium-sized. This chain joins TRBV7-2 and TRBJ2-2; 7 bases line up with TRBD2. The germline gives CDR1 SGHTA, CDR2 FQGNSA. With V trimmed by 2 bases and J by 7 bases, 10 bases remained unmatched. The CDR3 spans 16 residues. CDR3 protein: CASSLYGGAGLGELFF. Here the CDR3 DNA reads TGTGCCAGCAGCTTATACGGGGGAGCGGGGCTCGGGGAGCTGTTTTTT.

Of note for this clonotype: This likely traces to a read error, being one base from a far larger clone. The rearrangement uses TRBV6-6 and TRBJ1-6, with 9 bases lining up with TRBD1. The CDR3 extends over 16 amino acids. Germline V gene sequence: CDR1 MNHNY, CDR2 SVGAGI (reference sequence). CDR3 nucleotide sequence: TGTGCCATCAGTCCTCTCGGGGACAGGGACAATTCACCCCTCCACTTT. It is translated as CAISPLGDRDNSPLHF.

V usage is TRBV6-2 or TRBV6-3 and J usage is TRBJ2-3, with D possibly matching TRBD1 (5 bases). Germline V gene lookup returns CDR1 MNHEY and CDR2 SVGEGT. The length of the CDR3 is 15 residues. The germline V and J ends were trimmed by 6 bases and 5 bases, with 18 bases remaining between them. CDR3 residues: CASSQGQGQEDTQYF. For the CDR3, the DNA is TGTGCCAGCAGCCAAGGGCAGGGTCAGGAAGATACGCAGTATTTT.

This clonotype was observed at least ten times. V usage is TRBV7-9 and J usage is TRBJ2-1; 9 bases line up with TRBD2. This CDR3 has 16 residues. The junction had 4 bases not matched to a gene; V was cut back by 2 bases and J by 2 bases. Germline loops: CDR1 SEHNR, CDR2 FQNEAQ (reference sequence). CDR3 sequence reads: CASSLRGGGAYNEQFF. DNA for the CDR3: TGTGCCAGCAGCTTACGGGGCGGGGGGGCCTACAATGAGCAGTTCTTC.

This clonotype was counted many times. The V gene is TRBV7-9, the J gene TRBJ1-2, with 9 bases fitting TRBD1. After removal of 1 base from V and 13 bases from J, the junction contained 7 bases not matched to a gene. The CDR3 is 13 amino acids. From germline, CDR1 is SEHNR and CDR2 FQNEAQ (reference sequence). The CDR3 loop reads CASSLEQGASPTF. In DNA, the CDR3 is TGTGCCAGCAGCTTAGAACAGGGGGCCTCCCCCACCTTC.

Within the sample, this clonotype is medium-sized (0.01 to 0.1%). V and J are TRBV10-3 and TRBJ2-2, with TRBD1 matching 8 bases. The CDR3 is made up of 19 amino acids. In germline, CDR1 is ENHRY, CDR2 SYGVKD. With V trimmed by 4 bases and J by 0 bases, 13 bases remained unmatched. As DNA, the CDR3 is TGTGCCATCAGTGCTCGGCAGGGGGCGTCCAACGCGAACACCGGGGAGCTGTTTTTT. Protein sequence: CAISARQGASNANTGELFF.

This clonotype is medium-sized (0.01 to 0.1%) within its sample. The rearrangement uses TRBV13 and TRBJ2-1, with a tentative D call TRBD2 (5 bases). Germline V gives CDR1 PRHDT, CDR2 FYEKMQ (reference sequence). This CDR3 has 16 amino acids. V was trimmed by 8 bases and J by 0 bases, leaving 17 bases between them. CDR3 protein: CASRRSGPSSYNEQFF. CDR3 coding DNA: TGTGCCAGCCGGCGAAGCGGACCCAGCTCCTACAATGAGCAGTTCTTC. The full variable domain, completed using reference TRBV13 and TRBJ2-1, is AAGVIQSPRHLIKEKRETATLKCYPIPRHDTVYWYQQGPGQDPQFLISFYEKMQSDKGSIPDRFSAQQFSDYHSELNMSSLELGDSALYFCASRRSGPSSYNEQFFGPGTRLTVL.

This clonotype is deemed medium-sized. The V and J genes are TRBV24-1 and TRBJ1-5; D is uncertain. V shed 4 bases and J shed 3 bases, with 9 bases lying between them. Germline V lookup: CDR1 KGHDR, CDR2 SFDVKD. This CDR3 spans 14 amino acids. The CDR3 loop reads CATSEGGFNQPQHF. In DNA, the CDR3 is TGTGCCACCAGTGAGGGTGGGTTCAATCAGCCCCAGCATTTT.

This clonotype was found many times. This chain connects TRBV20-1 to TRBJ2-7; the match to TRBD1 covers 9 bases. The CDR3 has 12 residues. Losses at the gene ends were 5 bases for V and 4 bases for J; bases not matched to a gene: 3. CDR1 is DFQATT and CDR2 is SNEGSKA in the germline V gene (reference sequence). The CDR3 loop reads CSAEDRGYEQYF. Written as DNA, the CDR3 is TGCAGTGCTGAAGACAGGGGGTACGAGCAGTACTTC.

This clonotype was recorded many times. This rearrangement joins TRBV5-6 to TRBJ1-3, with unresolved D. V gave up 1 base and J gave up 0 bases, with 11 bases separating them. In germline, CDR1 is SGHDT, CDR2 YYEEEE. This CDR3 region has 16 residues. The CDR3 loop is CASSLPPSTSGNTIYF. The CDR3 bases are TGTGCCAGCAGCTTGCCCCCCAGCACCTCTGGAAACACCATATATTTT. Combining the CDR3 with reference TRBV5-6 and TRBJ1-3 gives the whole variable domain DAGVTQSPTHLIKTRGQQVTLRCSPKSGHDTVSWYQQALGQGPQFIFQYYEEEERQRGNFPDRFSGHQFPNYSSELNVNALLLGDSALYLCASSLPPSTSGNTIYFGEGSWLTVV.

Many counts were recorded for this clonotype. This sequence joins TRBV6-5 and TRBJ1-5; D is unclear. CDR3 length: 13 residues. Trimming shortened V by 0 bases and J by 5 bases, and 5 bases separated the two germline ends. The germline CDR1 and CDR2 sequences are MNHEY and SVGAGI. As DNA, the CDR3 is TGTGCCAGCAGTTACTCCCCGGATCAGCCCCAGCATTTT. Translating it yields CASSYSPDQPQHF.

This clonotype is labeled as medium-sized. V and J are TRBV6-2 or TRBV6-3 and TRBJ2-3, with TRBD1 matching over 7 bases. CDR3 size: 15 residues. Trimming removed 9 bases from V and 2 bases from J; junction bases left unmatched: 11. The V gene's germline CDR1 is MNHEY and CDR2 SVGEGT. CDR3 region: CASRDSAFYTDTQYF. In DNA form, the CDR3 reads TGTGCCAGTCGGGACAGTGCCTTTTACACAGATACGCAGTATTTT.

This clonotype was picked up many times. The DNA for the CDR3 is TGTGCCACCAGCAGAGATCCGCGGGTGGGAGAGACCCAGTACTTC. It yields the protein CATSRDPRVGETQYF. The chain carries TRBV15 and TRBJ2-5, with a weak D call TRBD2 (5 bases). Germline CDR1 and CDR2: LNHNV and YYDKDF (reference sequence). The CDR3 loop spans 15 amino acids. Trimming pared 0 bases from V and 4 bases from J, leaving 12 bases between.

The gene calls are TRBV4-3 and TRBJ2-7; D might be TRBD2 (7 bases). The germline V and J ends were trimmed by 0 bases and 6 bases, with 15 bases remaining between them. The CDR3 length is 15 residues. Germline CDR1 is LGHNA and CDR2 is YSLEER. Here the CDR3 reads CASSQDLGGPGEQYF. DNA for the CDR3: TGCGCCAGCAGCCAAGATCTGGGGGGGCCTGGCGAGCAGTACTTC.

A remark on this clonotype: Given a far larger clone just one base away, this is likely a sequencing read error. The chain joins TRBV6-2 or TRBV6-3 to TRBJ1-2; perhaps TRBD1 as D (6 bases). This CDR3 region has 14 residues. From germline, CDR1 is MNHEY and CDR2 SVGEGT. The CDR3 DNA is TGTGCCAGCAGCCCGGGGACATCCGGGGGTGGCTACAACTTC. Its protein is CASSPGTSGGGYNF.

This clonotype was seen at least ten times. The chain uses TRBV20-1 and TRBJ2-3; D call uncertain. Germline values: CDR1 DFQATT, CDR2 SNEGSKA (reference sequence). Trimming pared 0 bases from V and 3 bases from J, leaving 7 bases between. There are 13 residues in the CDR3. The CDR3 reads CSARDGRTDTQYF. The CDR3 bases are TGCAGTGCTAGAGACGGGCGGACAGATACGCAGTATTTT.

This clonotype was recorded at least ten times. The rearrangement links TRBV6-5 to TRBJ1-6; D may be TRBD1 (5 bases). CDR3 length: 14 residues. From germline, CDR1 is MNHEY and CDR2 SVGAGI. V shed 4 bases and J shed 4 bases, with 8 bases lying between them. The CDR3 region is CASSSRGYNSPLHF. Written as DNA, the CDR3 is TGTGCCAGCAGTTCGCGGGGGTATAATTCACCCCTCCACTTT.

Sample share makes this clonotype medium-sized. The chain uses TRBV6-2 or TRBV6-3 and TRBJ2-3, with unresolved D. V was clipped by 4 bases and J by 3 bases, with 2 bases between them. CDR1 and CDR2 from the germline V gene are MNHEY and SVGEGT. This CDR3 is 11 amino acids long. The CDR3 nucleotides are TGTGCCAGCAGTTCGACAGATACGCAGTATTTT. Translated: CASSSTDTQYF.

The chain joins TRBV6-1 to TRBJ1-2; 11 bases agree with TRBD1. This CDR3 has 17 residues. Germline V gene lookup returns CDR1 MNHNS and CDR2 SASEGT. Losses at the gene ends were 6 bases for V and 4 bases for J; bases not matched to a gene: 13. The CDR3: CASSPGQGARGGYGYTF. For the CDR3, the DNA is TGTGCCAGCAGCCCCGGACAGGGGGCCCGTGGGGGCTATGGCTACACCTTC.

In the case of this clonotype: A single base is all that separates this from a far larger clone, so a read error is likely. The CDR3 DNA sequence: TGTGCCATCAGTCCCCCACAGGGGAGACAGTATGGCTACACCTTC. Encoded protein: CAISPPQGRQYGYTF. The chain combines TRBV10-3 with TRBJ1-2; 7 nucleotides line up with TRBD1. CDR1 ENHRY and CDR2 SYGVKD come from the germline V gene. The CDR3 loop spans 15 amino acids. V gave up 5 bases and J gave up 5 bases; unmatched junction bases: 11.

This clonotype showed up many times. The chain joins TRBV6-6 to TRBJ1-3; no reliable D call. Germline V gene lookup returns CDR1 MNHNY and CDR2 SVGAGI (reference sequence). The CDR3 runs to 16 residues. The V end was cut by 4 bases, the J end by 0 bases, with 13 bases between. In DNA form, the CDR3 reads TGTGCCAGCAGTTCCCACACGGAGAGCTCTGGAAACACCATATATTTT. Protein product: CASSSHTESSGNTIYF.

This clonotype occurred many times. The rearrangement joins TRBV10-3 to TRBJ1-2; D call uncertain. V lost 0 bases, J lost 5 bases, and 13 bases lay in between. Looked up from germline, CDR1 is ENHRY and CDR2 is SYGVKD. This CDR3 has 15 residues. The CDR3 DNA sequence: TGTGCCATCAGTGAGTCCCCCATCGAATCATATGGCTACACCTTC. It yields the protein CAISESPIESYGYTF.

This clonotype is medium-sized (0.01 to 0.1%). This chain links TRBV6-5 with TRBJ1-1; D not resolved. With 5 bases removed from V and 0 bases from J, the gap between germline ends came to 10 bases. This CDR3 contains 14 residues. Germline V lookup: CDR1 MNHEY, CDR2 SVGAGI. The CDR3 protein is CASSPGVLNTEAFF. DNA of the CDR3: TGTGCCAGCAGTCCCGGCGTGCTGAACACTGAAGCTTTCTTT.

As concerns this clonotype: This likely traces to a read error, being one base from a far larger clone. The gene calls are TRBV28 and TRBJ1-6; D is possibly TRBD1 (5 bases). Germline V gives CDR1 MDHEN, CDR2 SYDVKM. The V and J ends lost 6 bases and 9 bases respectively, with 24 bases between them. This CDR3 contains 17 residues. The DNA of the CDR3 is TGTGCCAGCAGCTTAAATGCCGGTGCGAAGCAGGGTTCACCCCTCCACTTT. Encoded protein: CASSLNAGAKQGSPLHF. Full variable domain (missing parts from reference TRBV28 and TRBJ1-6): DVKVTQSSRYLVKRTGEKVFLECVQDMDHENMFWYRQDPGLGLRLIYFSYDVKMKEKGDIPEGYSVSREKKERFSLILESASTNQTSMYLCASSLNAGAKQGSPLHFGNGTRLTVT.

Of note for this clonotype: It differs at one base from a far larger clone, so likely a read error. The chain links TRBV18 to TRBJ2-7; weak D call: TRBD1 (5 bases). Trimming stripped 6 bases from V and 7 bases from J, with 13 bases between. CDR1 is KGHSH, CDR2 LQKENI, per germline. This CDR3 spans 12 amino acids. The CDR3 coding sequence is TGTGCCAGCTCGCTCCAGGGAAATGAGCAGTACTTC. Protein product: CASSLQGNEQYF. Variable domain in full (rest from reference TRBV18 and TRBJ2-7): NAGVMQNPRHLVRRRGQEARLRCSPMKGHSHVYWYRQLPEEGLKFMVYLQKENIIDESGMPKERFSAEFPKEGPSILRIQQVVRGDSAAYFCASSLQGNEQYFGPGTRLTVT.

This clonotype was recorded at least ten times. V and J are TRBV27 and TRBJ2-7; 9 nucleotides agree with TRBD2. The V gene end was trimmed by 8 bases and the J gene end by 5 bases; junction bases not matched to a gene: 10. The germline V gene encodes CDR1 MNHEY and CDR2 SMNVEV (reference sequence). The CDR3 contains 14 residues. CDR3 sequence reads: CASRPGLASDEQYF. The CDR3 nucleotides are TGTGCCAGCCGTCCGGGACTAGCATCCGACGAGCAGTACTTC.